What follows are 14 T cell receptor beta chains derived from one specimen sequenced in a study of OX40 agonist ivuxolimab in advanced cancers. The data were produced by immunoSEQ multiplex PCR, yet TCRdb's version contains in-frame clones alone and is incomplete. Counted here are about 82,000 clones, roughly 89% occurring once; the ten biggest clones make up about 0.6%. Here the sequenced sample was CD4+ or CD8+ T cells sorted from blood, taken in a trial of the OX40 agonist ivuxolimab. The receptors originated from an adult with an advanced solid tumor such as melanoma, head and neck, liver or kidney cancer.

J is TRBJ2-3 and V is TRBV11-2, with 10 positions matching TRBD2. The germline V gene encodes CDR1 SGHAT and CDR2 FQNNGV. This CDR3 spans 13 amino acids. V shed 8 bases and J 2 bases; nucleotides not matched to a gene: 1. Here the CDR3 reads CASGLAATDTQYF. Here the CDR3 DNA reads TGTGCCAGCGGACTAGCGGCCACAGATACGCAGTATTTT.

The CDR3 DNA is TGTGCCAGCACCAACAGCGGACAGGGGTACGGCTACACCTTC. Translated, it gives CASTNSGQGYGYTF. This chain joins TRBV7-8 and TRBJ1-2, with 9 positions matching TRBD1. J lost 8 bases, V lost 7 bases, and 11 bases had no gene match. CDR1 and CDR2 (germline): SGHVS, FQNEAQ. The CDR3 loop spans 14 amino acids. The full variable domain, rest sourced from reference TRBV7-8 and TRBJ1-2, is GAGVSQSPRYKVAKRGQDVALRCDPISGHVSLFWYQQALGQGPEFLTYFQNEAQLDKSGLPSDRFFAERPEGSVSTLKIQRTQQEDSAVYLCASTNSGQGYGYTFGSGTRLTVV.

The V and J genes are TRBV14 and TRBJ2-7; 8 bases match TRBD2. CDR1 is SGHDN and CDR2 is FVKESK in the germline V gene. The V gene end was trimmed by 2 bases and the J gene end by 7 bases; junction bases not matched to a gene: 7. The CDR3 consists of 14 residues. As DNA, the CDR3 is TGTGCCAGCAGCCAACGACCACTAGCGGAAGAGCAGTACTTC. This encodes CASSQRPLAEEQYF.

The CDR3, as DNA: TGTGCCAGCAAACCAGGGGTTGACACCGGGGAGCTGTTTTTT. Protein product: CASKPGVDTGELFF. The chain is built from TRBV6-5 and TRBJ2-2; possibly TRBD1 for D (6 bases). Trimming removed 7 bases at V and 3 bases at J, with 12 bases between. This CDR3 contains 14 residues. The V gene's germline CDR1 is MNHEY and CDR2 SVGAGI.

The V gene is TRBV11-3, the J gene TRBJ2-1, with 9 bases lining up with TRBD1. V trimming: 6 bases; J trimming: 4 bases; junction bases outside the gene matches: 7. This CDR3 spans 15 amino acids. Germline V gene data show CDR1 as SGHNT and CDR2 as YENEEA. The CDR3 coding sequence is TGTGCCAGCAGGCGACAGGGGGGAGATTACAATGAGCAGTTCTTC. Translated, it gives CASRRQGGDYNEQFF.

Only a few counts were recorded for this clone. The chain joins TRBV4-2 to TRBJ2-7; TRBD2 might be the D (5 bases). Germline V gene data show CDR1 as LGHNA and CDR2 as YNFKEQ. Trimming took off 8 bases at V and 0 bases at J, with 11 bases between the two ends. This CDR3 is 13 amino acids long. Here the CDR3 DNA reads TGTGCCAGCTCGGAGGCGAGCTCCTACGAGCAGTACTTC. Its protein is CASSEASSYEQYF.

This clone was observed once. This chain links TRBV7-6 with TRBJ2-3, with D perhaps given as TRBD1 or TRBD2 (6 bases each). Germline values: CDR1 SGHVS, CDR2 FNYEAQ. The V end lost 1 base, the J end lost 0 bases, and 11 bases lay between the germline ends. The CDR3 contains 16 residues. The CDR3 coding sequence is TGTGCCAGCAGCTTAGTGGGGGGCTCTAGCACAGATACGCAGTATTTT. The encoded protein is CASSLVGGSSTDTQYF.

This chain links TRBV19 with TRBJ2-3; D is perhaps TRBD2 (6 bases). CDR1 and CDR2 (germline): LNHDA, SQIVND (reference sequence). V was clipped by 5 bases and J by 2 bases, with 14 bases between them. The CDR3 spans 15 residues. The CDR3 reads CASSLGGAPTDTQYF. DNA of the CDR3: TGTGCCAGTAGTCTCGGCGGGGCACCCACAGATACGCAGTATTTT.

This clone appeared a single time. The chain is built from TRBV19 and TRBJ2-7; 15 bases match TRBD2. Germline V CDR1 and CDR2: LNHDA, SQIVND (reference sequence). V dropped 9 bases and J dropped 9; count of bases not matched to a gene: 6. The CDR3 loop spans 13 amino acids. In DNA form, the CDR3 reads TGTGCCAGCGCACCGGGACTAGCGGGGGGGCAGTACTTC. Protein: CASAPGLAGGQYF. The whole variable domain, filled in from reference TRBV19 and TRBJ2-7, reads DGGITQSPKYLFRKEGQNVTLSCEQNLNHDAMYWYRQDPGQGLRLIYYSQIVNDFQKGDIAEGYSVSREKKESFPLTVTSAQKNPTAFYLCASAPGLAGGQYFGPGTRLTVT.

The V and J genes are TRBV29-1 and TRBJ2-7; perhaps TRBD2 as D (6 bases). V gave up 4 bases and J gave up 5 bases, with 18 bases separating them. The CDR3 sequence is 14 residues long. Per germline, CDR1 SQVTM and CDR2 ANQGSEA. CDR3 sequence reads: CSVVSGRAGHEQYF. The DNA of the CDR3 is TGCAGCGTTGTTTCAGGCAGGGCGGGACACGAGCAGTACTTC.

This chain uses TRBV5-5 with TRBJ1-5; the D is unclear. This CDR3 is built from 17 residues. The germline V gene has CDR1 SGHKS and CDR2 YYEKEE (reference sequence). The V end lost 6 bases, the J end lost 0 bases, and 19 bases lay between the germline ends. CDR3 region: CASTADSLGYSNQPQHF. The DNA of the CDR3 is TGTGCCAGCACCGCGGACTCGTTGGGGTATAGCAATCAGCCCCAGCATTTT.

The table lists this clone with a few counts. The chain employs TRBV20-1 and TRBJ2-1, with D unresolved. Trimming took off 3 bases at V and 8 bases at J, with 5 bases between the two ends. The CDR3 covers 10 residues. Germline V gives CDR1 DFQATT, CDR2 SNEGSKA (reference sequence). CDR3 DNA: TGCAGTGCTAGTCTCCATGAGCAGTTCTTC. Its protein is CSASLHEQFF.

This clone was picked up one time. The chain joins TRBV7-3 to TRBJ1-6, with a possible D match to TRBD1 (5 bases). V was clipped by 2 bases and J by 10 bases, with 12 bases between them. Germline V lookup: CDR1 SGHTA, CDR2 FQGTGA. The CDR3 totals 14 residues. CDR3 residues: CASSLSGGGSPLHF. The CDR3 DNA reads TGTGCCAGCAGCTTATCTGGGGGAGGCTCACCCCTCCACTTT.

The chain links TRBV7-6 to TRBJ2-5; TRBD2 agrees at 9 bases. From germline, CDR1 is SGHVS and CDR2 FNYEAQ. The V segment lost 5 bases and the J segment 2 bases; nucleotides outside the gene matches: 9. This CDR3 is 16 amino acids long. The CDR3 loop is CASSPGAGGPQETQYF. The CDR3 DNA reads as TGTGCCAGCAGCCCTGGTGCGGGGGGGCCACAAGAGACCCAGTACTTC.